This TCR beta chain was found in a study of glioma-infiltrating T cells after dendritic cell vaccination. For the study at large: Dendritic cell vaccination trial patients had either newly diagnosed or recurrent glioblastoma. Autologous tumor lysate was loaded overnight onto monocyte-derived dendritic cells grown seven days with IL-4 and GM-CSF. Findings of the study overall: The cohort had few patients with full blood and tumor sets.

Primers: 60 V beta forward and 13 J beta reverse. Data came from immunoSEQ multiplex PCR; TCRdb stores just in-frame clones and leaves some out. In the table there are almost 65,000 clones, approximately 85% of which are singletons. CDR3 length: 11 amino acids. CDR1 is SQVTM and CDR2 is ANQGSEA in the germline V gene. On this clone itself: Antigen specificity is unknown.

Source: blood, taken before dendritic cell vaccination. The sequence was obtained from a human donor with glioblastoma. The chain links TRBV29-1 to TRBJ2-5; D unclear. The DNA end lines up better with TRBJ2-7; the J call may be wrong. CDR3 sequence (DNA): TGCAGCGTTGGTGACGGGTACGAGCAGTACTTC. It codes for CSVGDGYEQYF.